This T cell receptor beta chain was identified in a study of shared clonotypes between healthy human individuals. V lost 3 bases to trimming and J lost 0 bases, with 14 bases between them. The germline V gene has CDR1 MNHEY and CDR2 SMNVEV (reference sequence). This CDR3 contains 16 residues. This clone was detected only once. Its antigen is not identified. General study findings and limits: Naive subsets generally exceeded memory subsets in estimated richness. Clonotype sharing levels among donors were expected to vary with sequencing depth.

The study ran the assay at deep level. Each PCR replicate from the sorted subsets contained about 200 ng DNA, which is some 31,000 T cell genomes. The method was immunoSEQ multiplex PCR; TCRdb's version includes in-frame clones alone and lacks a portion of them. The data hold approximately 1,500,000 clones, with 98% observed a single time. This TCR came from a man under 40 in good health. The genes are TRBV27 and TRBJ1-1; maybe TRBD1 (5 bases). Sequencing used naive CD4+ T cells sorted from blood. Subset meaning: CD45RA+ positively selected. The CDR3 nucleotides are TGTGCCAGCAGTTTTGCTACAACGGGGGTGAACACTGAAGCTTTCTTT. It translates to CASSFATTGVNTEAFF.